The rows below give T cell receptor beta chains drawn from one sample of a study of OX40 agonist ivuxolimab in advanced cancers. Profiling relied on immunoSEQ multiplex PCR, and the TCRdb table lists in-frame clones only, not all of them. The repertoire has more than 75,000 clones, less than 85% of them found once; the top ten carry 5.8%. The sample in question was CD4+ or CD8+ T cells sorted from blood, obtained in a trial of the OX40 agonist ivuxolimab. The receptors originated from an adult with an advanced solid tumor such as melanoma, head and neck, liver or kidney cancer. Both conserved end residues are trimmed from each CDR3. Fields, in order: clone size, V gene, J gene, CDR3 protein. The listing skips clone size in some rows; elsewhere it reads once, few, many or a size class.

clone_size: -; v_call: TRBV6-4; j_call: TRBJ1-5; cdr3_aa: ASSDSVGTGGDSNQPQH
clone_size: few; v_call: TRBV29-1; j_call: TRBJ2-1; cdr3_aa: SIRQYDEQF
clone_size: once; v_call: TRBV11-1; j_call: TRBJ2-7; cdr3_aa: ASSFKGMGYEQY
clone_size: -; v_call: TRBV7-8; j_call: TRBJ2-3; cdr3_aa: ASSLAQAGDSTDTQY
clone_size: few; v_call: TRBV5-5; j_call: TRBJ1-2; cdr3_aa: ASSFQGGGYT
clone_size: -; v_call: TRBV6-5; j_call: TRBJ1-1; cdr3_aa: ASSGPGGGAF
clone_size: -; v_call: TRBV4-2; j_call: TRBJ1-6; cdr3_aa: ASSQDMGTGSSPLH
clone_size: -; v_call: TRBV2; j_call: TRBJ2-3; cdr3_aa: ASSGPGASSTDTQY
clone_size: -; v_call: TRBV7-9; j_call: TRBJ1-5; cdr3_aa: ASAAGELSNQPQH
clone_size: -; v_call: TRBV4-1; j_call: TRBJ1-1; cdr3_aa: ASSQHGTGNTEAF
clone_size: -; v_call: TRBV29-1; j_call: TRBJ2-3; cdr3_aa: SVGRVGTDTQY
clone_size: -; v_call: TRBV5-1; j_call: TRBJ2-1; cdr3_aa: ASSLAGAIYNEQF